The next 14 T cell receptor beta chains were all read from a single sample in a study of CD4+ T cells in melanoma. Sequenced by immunoSEQ multiplex PCR; TCRdb stores in-frame clones only, minus some. The table includes about 54,000 clones, roughly 69% detected once. The sequenced sample consisted of tumor tissue. The receptors were sampled from a human donor with melanoma.

This clone was found a few times. The rearrangement joins TRBV4-2 to TRBJ1-5; D possibly corresponds to TRBD1 (6 bases). The germline V gene encodes CDR1 LGHNA and CDR2 YNFKEQ. V shed 1 base and J shed 4 bases, with 14 bases lying between them. This CDR3 is built from 16 residues. The CDR3 sequence is CASSQVRGGTNQPQHF. CDR3 in DNA: TGTGCCAGCAGCCAAGTTAGGGGGGGCACTAATCAGCCCCAGCATTTT.

V usage is TRBV7-2 and J usage is TRBJ2-7; tentatively, D is TRBD1 or TRBD2 (5 bases each). In germline, CDR1 is SGHTA, CDR2 FQGNSA. CDR3 length: 13 residues. V lost 5 bases to trimming and J lost 3 bases, with 11 bases between them. This CDR3 is CASSQTGGYEQYF. As DNA, the CDR3 is TGTGCCAGCAGCCAAACAGGAGGCTACGAGCAGTACTTC.

The V gene is TRBV4-3, the J gene TRBJ1-4, with D unclear. Trimming took 4 bases from V and 7 from J, leaving 13 bases between them. Germline CDR1 reads LGHNA; CDR2 reads YSLEER. This CDR3 has 14 residues. The CDR3 DNA follows: TGCGCCAGCAGCCCCCTAATACGGGGTGAAAAACTGTTTTTT. Residues: CASSPLIRGEKLFF.

This clone was seen a handful of times. This sequence joins TRBV7-9 and TRBJ2-1; no clear D. The CDR3 spans 13 residues. The germline V gene encodes CDR1 SEHNR and CDR2 FQNEAQ (reference sequence). The V gene lost 2 bases and the J gene lost 10 bases, with 12 bases spanning the gap. Here the CDR3 DNA reads TGTGCCAGCAGCTTACAAAGGACCGCAGAGCAGTTCTTC. Amino acid sequence: CASSLQRTAEQFF.

As to this clone: It differs at one base from a far larger clone, so likely a read error. The chain uses TRBV11-1 and TRBJ1-1; D gene ambiguous. V was pared by 2 bases and J by 2 bases, with 6 bases between. Germline CDR1 reads SGHAT; CDR2 reads FQDESV (reference sequence). This CDR3 contains 13 residues. CDR3 region: CASSLMGNTEAFF. CDR3 nucleotide sequence: TGTGCCAGCAGCTTAATGGGTAACACTGAAGCTTTCTTT.

V gene TRBV14 combines with J gene TRBJ2-1, with D possibly being TRBD2 (6 bases). The CDR3 runs 15 residues. Germline V CDR1 and CDR2: SGHDN, FVKESK. Trimming stripped 4 bases from V and 0 bases from J, with 10 bases between. The CDR3 DNA reads as TGTGCCAGCAGCCTGGGGGACTCCTCCTACAATGAGCAGTTCTTC. Its protein product is CASSLGDSSYNEQFF.

The chain joins TRBV4-2 to TRBJ2-2, with no clear D. Trimming took off 0 bases at V and 1 base at J, with 6 bases between the two ends. Germline assignment: CDR1 LGHNA and CDR2 YNFKEQ. The CDR3 runs 15 residues. The CDR3 sequence: CASSQEQLNTGELFF. Written as DNA, the CDR3 is TGTGCCAGCAGCCAAGAACAGTTGAACACCGGGGAGCTGTTTTTT.

The rearrangement joins TRBV7-3 to TRBJ1-5; no definite D call. Germline assignment: CDR1 SGHTA and CDR2 FQGTGA. The V gene lost 2 bases and the J gene lost 6 bases, with 11 bases spanning the gap. There are 14 residues in the CDR3. The CDR3 nucleotides are TGTGCCAGCAGCTTAGGAAACGTAGGTCAGCCCCAGCATTTT. Translation gives CASSLGNVGQPQHF.

The CDR3 loop reads CASRDRAGGYTF. The CDR3 DNA sequence: TGTGCCAGCAGGGACAGGGCCGGTGGCTACACCTTC. The chain employs TRBV6-4 and TRBJ1-2; 8 bases map to TRBD1. V was clipped by 6 bases and J by 7 bases; unmatched bases: 4. Germline CDR1 and CDR2: MRHNA and SNTAGT. CDR3 size: 12 residues.

The V call is TRBV10-3, the J call TRBJ2-2; D is ambiguous. V lost 4 bases, J lost 6 bases, and 12 bases lay in between. The CDR3 totals 14 residues. Germline V lookup: CDR1 ENHRY, CDR2 SYGVKD. The CDR3 DNA follows: TGTGCCATCAGTGGGAACGATGCCCCCGGGGAGCTGTTTTTT. It specifies CAISGNDAPGELFF.

By sample share, this clone is medium-sized (0.01 to 0.1%). V is TRBV7-2 and J is TRBJ1-6, with 7 bases matching TRBD1. The germline V gene has CDR1 SGHTA and CDR2 FQGNSA. This CDR3 has 15 residues. The junction had 3 bases not matched to a gene; V was cut back by 1 base and J by 6 bases. The CDR3 is CASSLGDSPNSPLHF. The CDR3 bases are TGTGCCAGCAGCTTAGGGGACAGCCCTAATTCACCCCTCCACTTT.

The rearrangement uses TRBV27 and TRBJ1-5; D remains unclear. Germline-derived CDR1 and CDR2 are MNHEY and SMNVEV (reference sequence). Trimming pared 2 bases from V and 7 bases from J, leaving 9 bases between. This CDR3 spans 13 amino acids. CDR3 DNA: TGTGCCAGCAGTTTAGAGCTAGGGCAGCCCCAGCATTTT. Its protein product is CASSLELGQPQHF.

This chain connects TRBV18 to TRBJ1-2, with TRBD1 as a possible D gene (6 bases). V was shortened by 2 bases and J by 4 bases, with 23 bases between the two germline ends. The CDR3 length is 18 residues. CDR1 and CDR2 (germline): KGHSH, LQKENI. The CDR3, as DNA: TGTGCCAGCTCACCAGCCATACGAGGGGGGGGGCGCAGCTATGGCTACACCTTC. Its protein is CASSPAIRGGGRSYGYTF.

This sequence joins TRBV5-4 and TRBJ2-3; the match to TRBD1 covers 8 bases. Germline V gene sequence: CDR1 SGHNT, CDR2 YYREEE (reference sequence). J gave up 0 bases and V 4 bases, and 1 base lay outside the gene matches. The CDR3 length is 14 residues. The DNA for the CDR3 is TGTGCCAGCAGCGGGACAGGAAGCACAGATACGCAGTATTTT. Amino acid sequence: CASSGTGSTDTQYF. The full variable domain, its missing parts supplied by reference TRBV5-4 and TRBJ2-3, is ETGVTQSPTHLIKTRGQQVTLRCSSQSGHNTVSWYQQALGQGPQFIFQYYREEENGRGNFPPRFSGLQFPNYSSELNVNALELDDSALYLCASSGTGSTDTQYFGPGTRLTVL.